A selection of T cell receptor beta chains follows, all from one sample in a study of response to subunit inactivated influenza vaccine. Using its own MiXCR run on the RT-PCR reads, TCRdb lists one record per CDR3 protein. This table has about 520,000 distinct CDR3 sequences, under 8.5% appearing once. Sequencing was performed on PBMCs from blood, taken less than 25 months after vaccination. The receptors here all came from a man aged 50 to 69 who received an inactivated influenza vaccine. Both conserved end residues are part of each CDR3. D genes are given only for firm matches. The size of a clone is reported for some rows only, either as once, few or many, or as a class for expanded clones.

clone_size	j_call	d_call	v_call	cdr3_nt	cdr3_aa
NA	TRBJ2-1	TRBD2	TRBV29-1	TGCAGCGTTGAAGATCCAGCGGGAATGATCAATGAGCAGTTCTTC	CSVEDPAGMINEQFF
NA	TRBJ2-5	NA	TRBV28	TGTGCCAGCAGTTCGTTCATAGGACAGACCCAAGAGACCCAGTACTTC	CASSSFIGQTQETQYF
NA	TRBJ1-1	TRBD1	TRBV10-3	TGTGCCATCAGTGAGCGGCGACAGGGCCGTGACACTGAAGCTTTCTTT	CAISERRQGRDTEAFF
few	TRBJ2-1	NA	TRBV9	TGTGCCAGCAGCGTAGCCTCCGGGGTAAGCTCCTACAATGAGCAGTTCTTC	CASSVASGVSSYNEQFF
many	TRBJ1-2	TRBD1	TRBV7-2	TGTGCCAGCAGCGCGACAGGGGGTGGGAACTATGGCTACACCTTC	CASSATGGGNYGYTF
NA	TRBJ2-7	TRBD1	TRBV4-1	TGCGCCAGCAGCCAGAGGACAGGGCTGGGCGAGCAGTACTTC	CASSQRTGLGEQYF
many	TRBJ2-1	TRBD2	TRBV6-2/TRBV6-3	TGTGCCAGCAGTTACAGACGTAGGCTAGCGGGAGGTCAGAATGAGCAGTTCTTC	CASSYRRRLAGGQNEQFF
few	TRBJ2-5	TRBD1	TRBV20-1	TGCAGTGCTATACCCCGGGGACAGGAAGAGACCCAGTACTTC	CSAIPRGQEETQYF
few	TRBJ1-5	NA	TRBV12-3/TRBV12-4	TGTGCCAGCAGTCGGGACACTTTGGGAAATCAGCCCCAGCATTTT	CASSRDTLGNQPQHF
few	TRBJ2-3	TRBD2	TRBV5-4	TGTGCCAGCAGCTTGATGGCTAGCGGGGGAGCGGATACGCAGTATTTT	CASSLMASGGADTQYF
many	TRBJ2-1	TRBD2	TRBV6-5	TGTGCCAGCAGTTATCAGGGGACTAGCCCGTCCGAGCAGTTCTTC	CASSYQGTSPSEQFF
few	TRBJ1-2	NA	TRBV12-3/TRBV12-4	TGTGCCAGCAGCCGAACCAGGGCTAACTATGGCTACACCTTC	CASSRTRANYGYTF
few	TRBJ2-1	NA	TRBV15	TGTGCCACCAGCAGAGATCTTACGGCGGGATCTTTCTCCTACAATGAGCAGTTCTTC	CATSRDLTAGSFSYNEQFF
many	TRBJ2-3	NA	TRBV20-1	TGCAGTGCTAGAGATGGGACAGATACGCAGTATTTT	CSARDGTDTQYF
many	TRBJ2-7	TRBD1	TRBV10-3	TGTGCCATCAGTGGGACAGGGGCTTACGAGCAGTACTTC	CAISGTGAYEQYF
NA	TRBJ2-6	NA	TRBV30	TGTGCCTGGAGTGTTGGACTCTCTGGGGCCAACGTCCTGACTTTC	CAWSVGLSGANVLTF
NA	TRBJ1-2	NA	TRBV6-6	TGTGCCACCCGTAACGGGGAAAACTATGGCTACACCTTC	CATRNGENYGYTF
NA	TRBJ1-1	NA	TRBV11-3	TGTGCCAGCGGGCTAAACATGAACACTGAAGCTTTCTTT	CASGLNMNTEAFF
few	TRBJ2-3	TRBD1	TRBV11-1	TGTGCCAGCAGCTTAGTAGCTTGGCAGGGGGCTAGCACAGATACGCAGTATTTT	CASSLVAWQGASTDTQYF
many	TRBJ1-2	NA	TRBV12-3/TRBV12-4	TGTGCCAGCAGTTTAGGGAGGGTCCTTAACTATGGCTACACCTTC	CASSLGRVLNYGYTF
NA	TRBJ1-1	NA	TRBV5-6	TGTGCCAGCAGCTGGGGAGGTAGGGCTGGAGGGACTGAAGCTTTCTTT	CASSWGGRAGGTEAFF
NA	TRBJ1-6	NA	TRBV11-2	TGTGCCAGCAGCCTAAGGGACCCGGGCGGTTCACCCCTCCACTTT	CASSLRDPGGSPLHF
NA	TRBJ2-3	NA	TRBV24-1	TGTGCCACCAGTGATTTTGGTACGCAGTATTTT	CATSDFGTQYF
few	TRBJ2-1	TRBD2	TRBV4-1	TGCGCCAGCAGCCCGATAGCGGGGGGGCCTTACAATGAGCAGTTCTTC	CASSPIAGGPYNEQFF
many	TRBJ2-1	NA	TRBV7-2	TGTGCCAGCACCCTCGCGGGAACCTACAATGAGCAGTTCTTC	CASTLAGTYNEQFF
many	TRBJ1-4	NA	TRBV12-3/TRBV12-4	TGTGCCAGCAGTTTAAGTAGAATACTTCGGGGAAAACTGTTTTTT	CASSLSRILRGKLFF
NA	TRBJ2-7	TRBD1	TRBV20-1	TGCAGTGCTAGAGATACAGGGGGGAGAAACGAGCAGTACTTC	CSARDTGGRNEQYF
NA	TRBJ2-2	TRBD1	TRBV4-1	TGCGCCAGCGGAAGGGGACAGGGAAGGAACGGGGAGCTGTTTTTT	CASGRGQGRNGELFF
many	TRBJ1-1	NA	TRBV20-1	TGCAGTGCAGGGGGGGCGAACACTGAAGCTTTCTTT	CSAGGANTEAFF
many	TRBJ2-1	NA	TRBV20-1	TGCAGTGCCATTAAAGGAGGGGTATCCTACAATGAGCAGTTCTTC	CSAIKGGVSYNEQFF
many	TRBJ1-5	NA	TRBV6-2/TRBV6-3	TGTGCCAGCAGTCTATCCGGAGGACGGAGACGCAATCAGCCCCAGCATTTT	CASSLSGGRRRNQPQHF
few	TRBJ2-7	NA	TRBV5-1	TGCGCCAGCAGCTTGAGGCTCGCGAGCGAGCAGTACTTC	CASSLRLASEQYF
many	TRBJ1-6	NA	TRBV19	TGTGCCAGTAGTAAGGTCAGAAGACCCCTCCACTTT	CASSKVRRPLHF
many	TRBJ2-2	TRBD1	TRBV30	TGTGCCTGGAGTGTACTGACAGGGTACACCGGGGAGCTGTTTTTT	CAWSVLTGYTGELFF
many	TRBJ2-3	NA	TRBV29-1	TGCAGCTTTTGGGTTCGGGGAAGCACAGATACGCAGTATTTT	CSFWVRGSTDTQYF
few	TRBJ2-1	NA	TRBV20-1	TGCAGTGCTACACTTCGACTACCTGAGGAGGATGAGCAGTTCTTC	CSATLRLPEEDEQFF
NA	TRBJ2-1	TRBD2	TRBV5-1	TGCGCCAGCAGCTGGGAAGCGGGAGGGCCCCTCAATGAGCAGTTCTTC	CASSWEAGGPLNEQFF